Given below is one TCR beta chain in context. Its specificity is not known. This sample is drawn from a study of cytomegalovirus exposure and HLA in healthy donors. Measured with immunoSEQ multiplex PCR; TCRdb has only the in-frame clones, and not every one. Found here are approximately 98,000 clones, about 85% of them singletons; the top ten hold 3% to 3.5%. Study-level results: Some public TCRs appeared in many individuals, while most sequences were rare. The investigators catalogued 164 TCR beta chains as cytomegalovirus-associated.

With 8 bases clipped from V and 8 bases from J, the junction kept 18 bases outside the gene matches. The germline gives CDR1 SNHLY, CDR2 FYNNEI. This CDR3 spans 16 amino acids. The specimen was PBMCs. This receptor was taken from a woman aged 18-30 years in good health and CMV-seronegative. The chain has TRBV2 and TRBJ1-2, with 9 bases lining up with TRBD1. CDR3 sequence: CASGPVGTGTTWGYTF. The CDR3 bases are TGTGCCAGCGGCCCCGTCGGGACAGGGACGACTTGGGGCTACACCTTC.